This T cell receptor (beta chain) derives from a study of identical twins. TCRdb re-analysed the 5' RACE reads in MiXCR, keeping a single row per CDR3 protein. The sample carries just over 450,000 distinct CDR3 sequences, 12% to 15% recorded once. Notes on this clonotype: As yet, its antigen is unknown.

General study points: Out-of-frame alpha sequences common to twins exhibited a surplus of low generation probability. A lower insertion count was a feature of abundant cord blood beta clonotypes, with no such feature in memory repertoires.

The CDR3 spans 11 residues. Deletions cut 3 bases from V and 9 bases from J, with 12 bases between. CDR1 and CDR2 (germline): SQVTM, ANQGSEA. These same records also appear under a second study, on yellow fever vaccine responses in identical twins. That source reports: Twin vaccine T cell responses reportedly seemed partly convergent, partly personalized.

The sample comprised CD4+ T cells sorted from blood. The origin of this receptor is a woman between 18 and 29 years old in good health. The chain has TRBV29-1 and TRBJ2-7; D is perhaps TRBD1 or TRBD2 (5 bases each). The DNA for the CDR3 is TGCAGCGTTGAGGATCCGGGGCGGCAGTACTTC. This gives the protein CSVEDPGRQYF.